Below are 22 T cell receptor beta chains sequenced from a single sample in a study of cytotoxic CD8 clonotypes in ibrutinib-treated CLL. The protocol was immunoSEQ multiplex PCR, while the TCRdb copy is restricted to in-frame clones and leaves out a portion. The repertoire consists of hundreds of thousands of clones, with roughly 70% occurring once and the leading ten covering roughly 14%. The sequencing used PBMCs, collected after 24 months of ibrutinib treatment. These TCRs come from a human donor with chronic lymphocytic leukemia.

In this sample, this clone turned up many times. This sequence joins TRBV7-6 and TRBJ2-3; D is uncertain. The V and J ends lost 8 bases and 0 bases respectively, with 12 bases between them. This CDR3 is 14 amino acids long. The germline CDR1 and CDR2 sequences are SGHVS and FNYEAQ. The CDR3 coding sequence is TGTGCCAGCTCGAGATGGGGAAGCACAGATACGCAGTATTTT. It translates to CASSRWGSTDTQYF.

This clone has only one observation. The V gene is TRBV15, the J gene TRBJ2-3, with 9 positions matching TRBD2. CDR3 length: 16 amino acids. Trimming removed 1 base from V and 5 bases from J; junction bases left unmatched: 7. Germline V lookup: CDR1 LNHNV, CDR2 YYDKDF (reference sequence). The CDR3 reads CATSRGVAGVGDTQYF. DNA for the CDR3: TGTGCCACCAGCAGAGGGGTAGCGGGAGTTGGAGATACGCAGTATTTT.

The chain has TRBV7-9 and TRBJ2-5, with D tentatively TRBD2 (6 bases). V was shortened by 3 bases and J by 2 bases, with 13 bases between the two germline ends. CDR1 is SEHNR, CDR2 FQNEAQ, per germline (reference sequence). CDR3 length: 15 residues. The CDR3 reads CASSFDGGLQETQYF. The CDR3 DNA is TGTGCCAGCAGCTTTGATGGGGGACTTCAAGAGACCCAGTACTTC.

The chain combines TRBV7-2 with TRBJ2-7; 7 positions agree with TRBD2. The length of the CDR3 is 17 residues. With 2 bases clipped from V and 0 bases from J, the junction kept 10 bases outside the gene matches. CDR1 is SGHTA, CDR2 FQGNSA, per germline. The CDR3 DNA reads as TGTGCCAGCAGCTTACTCGGTAGCGGGTTGAGCTCCTACGAGCAGTACTTC. This encodes CASSLLGSGLSSYEQYF. Based on the CDR3 plus reference TRBV7-2 and TRBJ2-7, the full variable domain is GAGVSQSPSNKVTEKGKDVELRCDPISGHTALYWYRQSLGQGLEFLIYFQGNSAPDKSGLPSDRFSAERTGGSVSTLTIQRTQQEDSAVYLCASSLLGSGLSSYEQYFGPGTRLTVT.

This chain joins TRBV28 and TRBJ2-6, with D uncertain. CDR3 length equals 16 residues. Trimming pared 3 bases from V and 0 bases from J, leaving 9 bases between. Germline V gives CDR1 MDHEN, CDR2 SYDVKM. The CDR3 sequence: CASSFWRNSGANVLTF. In DNA, the CDR3 is TGTGCCAGCAGTTTCTGGCGGAACTCTGGGGCCAACGTCCTGACTTTC.

The chain carries TRBV19 and TRBJ1-1; 7 bases line up with TRBD1. V was clipped by 3 bases and J by 0 bases; unmatched bases: 7. CDR3 length: 16 amino acids. From germline, CDR1 is LNHDA and CDR2 SQIVND (reference sequence). The CDR3 DNA reads as TGTGCCAGTAGTATTACAGGGGAGGGGATGAACACTGAAGCTTTCTTT. This encodes CASSITGEGMNTEAFF.

This sequence joins TRBV9 and TRBJ1-1; perhaps TRBD1 as D (5 bases). Germline V gene data show CDR1 as SGDLS and CDR2 as YYNGEE. Trimming removed 6 bases from V and 4 bases from J, with 13 bases in between. The CDR3 spans 13 residues. DNA for the CDR3: TGTGCCAGCACCCCAGCGGGGGGCACTGAAGCTTTCTTT. It encodes CASTPAGGTEAFF.

This sequence joins TRBV30 and TRBJ1-1; TRBD1 matches 9 bases. CDR3 length: 13 amino acids. CDR1 is GTSNPN and CDR2 is SVGIG in the germline V gene (reference sequence). The chain's CDR3 is CTGTGYPNTEAFF. CDR3 in DNA: TGTACCGGGACAGGGTATCCCAACACTGAAGCTTTCTTT. The variable domain in full, with the rest retrieved from reference TRBV30 and TRBJ1-1, is SQTIHQWPATLVQPVGSPLSLECTVEGTSNPNLYWYRQAAGRGLQLLFYSVGIGQISSEVPQNLSASRPQDRQFILSSKKLLLSDSGFYLCTGTGYPNTEAFFGQGTRLTVV.

The chain recombines TRBV4-1 with TRBJ2-7, with TRBD2 as a possible D gene (5 bases). Per germline, CDR1 MGHRA and CDR2 YSYEKL. There are 16 residues in the CDR3. The ends were cut back, 0 bases at V and 0 bases at J, with 12 bases in the middle. The CDR3 coding sequence is TGCGCCAGCAGCCAAGATCGGGGAGCGAGCTCCTACGAGCAGTACTTC. Translating gives CASSQDRGASSYEQYF.

The chain carries TRBV5-4 and TRBJ2-7; TRBD2 agrees at 7 bases. Trimming took 4 bases from V and 7 from J; bases not matched to a gene: 14. CDR1 is SGHNT, CDR2 YYREEE, per germline (reference sequence). The CDR3 extends over 15 amino acids. CDR3 sequence reads: CASSLGGVAGLEQYF. The CDR3 bases are TGTGCCAGCAGCCTTGGCGGGGTAGCGGGCCTGGAGCAGTACTTC.

The chain recombines TRBV5-1 with TRBJ2-2, with D unresolved. The CDR3 runs to 16 residues. Trimming left V 1 base short and J 1 base short, with 11 bases between. The germline gives CDR1 SGHRS, CDR2 YFSETQ. The CDR3 DNA follows: TGCGCCAGCAGCTTGTTAAGGGCGGAGAACACCGGGGAGCTGTTTTTT. Encoded protein: CASSLLRAENTGELFF. Full variable domain (outside the CDR3, taken from reference TRBV5-1 and TRBJ2-2): KAGVTQTPRYLIKTRGQQVTLSCSPISGHRSVSWYQQTPGQGLQFLFEYFSETQRNKGNFPGRFSGRQFSNSRSEMNVSTLELGDSALYLCASSLLRAENTGELFFGEGSRLTVL.

The rearrangement joins TRBV27 to TRBJ1-1; D is unclear. CDR1 is MNHEY, CDR2 SMNVEV, per germline (reference sequence). Trimming removed 6 bases from V and 1 base from J, with 6 bases in between. The length of the CDR3 is 12 residues. CDR3 region: CASRWGNTEAFF. The CDR3, as DNA: TGTGCCAGCAGGTGGGGGAACACTGAAGCTTTCTTT.

The gene calls are TRBV6-5 and TRBJ2-1, with 8 nucleotides matching TRBD1. The V gene end was trimmed by 0 bases and the J gene end by 3 bases; junction bases not matched to a gene: 4. Germline CDR1 reads MNHEY; CDR2 reads SVGAGI. The CDR3 sequence is 16 residues long. The CDR3 reads CASSYSRGLLYNEQFF. CDR3 nucleotide sequence: TGTGCCAGCAGTTACTCCAGGGGGCTTCTCTACAATGAGCAGTTCTTC.

The chain uses TRBV27 and TRBJ2-1, with D hard to call. The V gene lost 5 bases and the J gene lost 10 bases, with 18 bases spanning the gap. From germline, CDR1 is MNHEY and CDR2 SMNVEV (reference sequence). This CDR3 has 14 amino acids. CDR3 protein: CASSITSSRLEQFF. In DNA, the CDR3 is TGTGCCAGCAGTATTACCTCCTCCCGACTCGAGCAGTTCTTC.

This clone was found once. Germline is not matched at one junction end, which may reflect a read error. The V gene is TRBV7-7, the J gene TRBJ2-1; 11 nucleotides line up with TRBD2. This CDR3 is 15 amino acids long. Germline V CDR1 and CDR2: SSHAT, FNYEAQ (reference sequence). The CDR3 here is CASSRTSGPLNEQFF. The DNA of the CDR3 is TGTGCTAGCAGCCGGACTAGCGGGCCCCTCAATGAGCAGTTCTTC.

V and J are TRBV7-9 and TRBJ2-7, with 8 bases fitting TRBD1. The length of the CDR3 is 16 residues. Germline loops: CDR1 SEHNR, CDR2 FQNEAQ (reference sequence). Trimming at V came to 0 bases and at J to 5 bases, leaving 9 bases not matched to a gene. CDR3 sequence: CASSLARLTGDHEQYF. The CDR3 DNA sequence: TGTGCCAGCAGCTTAGCCCGGTTGACAGGGGACCACGAGCAGTACTTC. Full variable domain (missing parts from reference TRBV7-9 and TRBJ2-7): DTGVSQNPRHKITKRGQNVTFRCDPISEHNRLYWYRQTLGQGPEFLTYFQNEAQLEKSRLLSDRFSAERPKGSFSTLEIQRTEQGDSAMYLCASSLARLTGDHEQYFGPGTRLTVT.

The chain couples TRBV11-3 to TRBJ2-3; D uncertain. Germline V gene lookup returns CDR1 SGHNT and CDR2 YENEEA. V lost 5 bases and J lost 6, with 12 bases in between. This CDR3 contains 13 residues. The CDR3 sequence is CASSPAKWDTQYF. The CDR3 DNA sequence: TGTGCCAGCAGCCCGGCCAAATGGGATACGCAGTATTTT.

V is TRBV13 and J is TRBJ1-1, with 8 bases aligning to TRBD1. The V and J ends lost 5 bases and 8 bases, in that order; junction bases with no gene match: 4. The germline gives CDR1 PRHDT, CDR2 FYEKMQ (reference sequence). The CDR3 sequence is 12 residues long. The CDR3 nucleotides are TGTGCCAGCAGCCCCGACAGGGGAGAAGCTTTCTTT. It specifies CASSPDRGEAFF.

The chain recombines TRBV19 with TRBJ1-4, with a tentative D call TRBD1 (6 bases). The CDR3 covers 13 residues. Germline CDR1 is LNHDA and CDR2 is SQIVND (reference sequence). The V gene lost 6 bases and the J gene lost 8 bases, with 13 bases spanning the gap. The CDR3 sequence is CASSPRGREKLFF. The CDR3 DNA is TGTGCCAGTAGCCCCAGGGGCAGGGAAAAACTGTTTTTT.

The chain links TRBV29-1 to TRBJ1-1; D is ambiguous. The CDR3 covers 14 residues. V gave up 6 bases and J gave up 0 bases, with 14 bases separating them. Germline V gene lookup returns CDR1 SQVTM and CDR2 ANQGSEA. The CDR3, as DNA: TGCAGCGTCCGAGCCGGTTCCATGAACACTGAAGCTTTCTTT. It is translated as CSVRAGSMNTEAFF. Combining the CDR3 with reference TRBV29-1 and TRBJ1-1 gives the whole variable domain SAVISQKPSRDICQRGTSLTIQCQVDSQVTMMFWYRQQPGQSLTLIATANQGSEATYESGFVIDKFPISRPNLTFSTLTVSNMSPEDSSIYLCSVRAGSMNTEAFFGQGTRLTVV.

This clone was detected a few times. V and J are TRBV4-1 and TRBJ1-5, with 9 bases lining up with TRBD1. The CDR3 extends over 15 amino acids. After removal of 0 bases from V and 4 bases from J, the junction contained 1 base not matched to a gene. Per germline, CDR1 MGHRA and CDR2 YSYEKL. CDR3 in DNA: TGCGCCAGCAGCCAAGATGGGACAGGGAATCAGCCCCAGCATTTT. It codes for CASSQDGTGNQPQHF.

The CDR3 nucleotides are TGTGCCAGCAGCCGCTCCGGGACAGGGTTAAGCCGGTGGGAAAAACTGTTTTTT. It yields the protein CASSRSGTGLSRWEKLFF. The rearrangement links TRBV5-6 to TRBJ1-4; TRBD1 matches at 9 bases. Unmatched junction bases numbered 18, after V lost 4 bases and J lost 8 bases. This CDR3 spans 18 amino acids. Germline lookup yields CDR1 SGHDT and CDR2 YYEEEE.